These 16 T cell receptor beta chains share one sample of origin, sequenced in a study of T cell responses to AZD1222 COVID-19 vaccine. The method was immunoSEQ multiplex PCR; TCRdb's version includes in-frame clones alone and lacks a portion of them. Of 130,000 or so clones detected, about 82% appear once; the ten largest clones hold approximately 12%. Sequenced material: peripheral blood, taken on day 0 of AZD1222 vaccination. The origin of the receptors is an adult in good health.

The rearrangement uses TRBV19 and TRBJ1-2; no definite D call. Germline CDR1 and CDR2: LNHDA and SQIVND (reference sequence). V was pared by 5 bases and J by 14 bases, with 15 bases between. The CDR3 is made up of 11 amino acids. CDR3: CASSSGLAGTF. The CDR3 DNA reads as TGTGCCAGTAGTTCCGGACTGGCGGGGACCTTC.

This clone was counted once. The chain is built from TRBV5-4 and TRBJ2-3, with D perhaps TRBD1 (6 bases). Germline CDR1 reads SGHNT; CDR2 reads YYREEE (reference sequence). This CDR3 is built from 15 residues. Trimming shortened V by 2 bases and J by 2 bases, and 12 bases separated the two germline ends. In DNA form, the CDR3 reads TGTGCCAGCAGCTTTCCGGGACAACACACAGATACGCAGTATTTT. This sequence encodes CASSFPGQHTDTQYF.

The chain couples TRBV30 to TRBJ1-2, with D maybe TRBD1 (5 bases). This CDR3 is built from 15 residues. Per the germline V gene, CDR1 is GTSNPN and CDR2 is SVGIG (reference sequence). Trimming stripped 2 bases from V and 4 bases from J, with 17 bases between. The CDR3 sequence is CAWSFGAGSAYGYTF. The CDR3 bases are TGTGCCTGGAGTTTCGGGGCAGGGAGTGCCTATGGCTACACCTTC.

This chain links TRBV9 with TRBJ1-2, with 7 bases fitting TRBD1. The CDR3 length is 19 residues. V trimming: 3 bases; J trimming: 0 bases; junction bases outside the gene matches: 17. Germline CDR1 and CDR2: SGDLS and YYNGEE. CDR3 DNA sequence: TGTGCCAGCAGCGCCTCGGTCTCGGGACAGATAAACCCTAACTATGGCTACACCTTC. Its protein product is CASSASVSGQINPNYGYTF.

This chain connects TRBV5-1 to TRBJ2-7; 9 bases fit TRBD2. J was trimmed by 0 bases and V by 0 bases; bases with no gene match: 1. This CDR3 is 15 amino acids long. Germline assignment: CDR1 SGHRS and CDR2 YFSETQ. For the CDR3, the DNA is TGCGCCAGCAGCTTGGGGCGGGGGGGCTCCTACGAGCAGTACTTC. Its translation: CASSLGRGGSYEQYF.

The CDR3 region has the DNA TGCGCCAGCAGCTTGGACGACAGGACTACCTTGGGACTGTTTTTT. As protein: CASSLDDRTTLGLFF. The chain is built from TRBV5-1 and TRBJ1-4; D may be TRBD1 (6 bases). The CDR3 has 15 residues. In germline, CDR1 is SGHRS, CDR2 YFSETQ. Between the trimmed V and J ends, which lost 0 bases and 13 bases, there was a span of 19 bases. Using reference TRBV5-1 and TRBJ1-4 for the parts outside the CDR3, the full variable domain is KAGVTQTPRYLIKTRGQQVTLSCSPISGHRSVSWYQQTPGQGLQFLFEYFSETQRNKGNFPGRFSGRQFSNSRSEMNVSTLELGDSALYLCASSLDDRTTLGLFFGSGTQLSVL.

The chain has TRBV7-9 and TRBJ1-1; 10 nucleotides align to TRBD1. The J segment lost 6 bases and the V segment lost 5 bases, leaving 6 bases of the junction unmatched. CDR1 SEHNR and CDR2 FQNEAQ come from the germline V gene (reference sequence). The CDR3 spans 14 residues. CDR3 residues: CASSRGQGVAEAFF. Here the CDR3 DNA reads TGTGCCAGCAGCCGAGGACAGGGGGTGGCTGAAGCTTTCTTT.

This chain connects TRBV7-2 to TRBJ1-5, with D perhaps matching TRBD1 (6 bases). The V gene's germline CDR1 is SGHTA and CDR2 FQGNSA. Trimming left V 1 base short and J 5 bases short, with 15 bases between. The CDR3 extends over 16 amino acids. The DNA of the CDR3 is TGTGCCAGCAGCTTAGGGGAAACAGGGATCGATCAGCCCCAGCATTTT. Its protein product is CASSLGETGIDQPQHF.

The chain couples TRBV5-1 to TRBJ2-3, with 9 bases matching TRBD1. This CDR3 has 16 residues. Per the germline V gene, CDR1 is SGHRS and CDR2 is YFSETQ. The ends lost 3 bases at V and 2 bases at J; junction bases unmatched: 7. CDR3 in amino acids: CASSSGQGMTTDTQYF. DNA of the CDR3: TGCGCCAGCAGCTCAGGACAGGGGATGACCACAGATACGCAGTATTTT.

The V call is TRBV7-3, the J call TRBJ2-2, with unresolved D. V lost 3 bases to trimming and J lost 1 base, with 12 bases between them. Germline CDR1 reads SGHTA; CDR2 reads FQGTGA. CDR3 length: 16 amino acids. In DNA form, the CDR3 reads TGTGCCAGCAGCTTGACCCCCGGTGGGAACACCGGGGAGCTGTTTTTT. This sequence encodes CASSLTPGGNTGELFF.

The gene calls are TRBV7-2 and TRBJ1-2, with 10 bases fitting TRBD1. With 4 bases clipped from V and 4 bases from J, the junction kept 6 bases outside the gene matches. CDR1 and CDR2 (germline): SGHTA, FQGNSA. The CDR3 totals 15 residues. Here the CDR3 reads CASSWTGGKSYGYTF. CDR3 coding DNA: TGTGCCAGCAGCTGGACAGGGGGGAAATCCTATGGCTACACCTTC.

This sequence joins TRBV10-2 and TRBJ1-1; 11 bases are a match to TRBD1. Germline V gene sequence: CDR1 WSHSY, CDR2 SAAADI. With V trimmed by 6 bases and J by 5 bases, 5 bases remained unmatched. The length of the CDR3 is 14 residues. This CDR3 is CASRPGTGGTEAFF. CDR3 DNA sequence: TGCGCCAGCAGGCCCGGGACAGGGGGAACTGAAGCTTTCTTT.

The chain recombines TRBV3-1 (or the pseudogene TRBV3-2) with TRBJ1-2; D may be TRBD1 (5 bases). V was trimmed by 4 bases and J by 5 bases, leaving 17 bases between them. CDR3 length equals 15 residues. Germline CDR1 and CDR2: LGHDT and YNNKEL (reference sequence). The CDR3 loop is CASSRPGTLSYGYTF. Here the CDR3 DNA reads TGTGCCAGCAGCCGTCCAGGGACCCTTTCTTATGGCTACACCTTC.

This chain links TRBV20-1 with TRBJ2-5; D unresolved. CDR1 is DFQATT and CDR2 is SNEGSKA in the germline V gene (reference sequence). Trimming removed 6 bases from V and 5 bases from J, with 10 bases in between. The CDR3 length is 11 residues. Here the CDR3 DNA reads TGCAGTGCCAATAAAGTGGAGACCCAGTACTTC. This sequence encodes CSANKVETQYF.

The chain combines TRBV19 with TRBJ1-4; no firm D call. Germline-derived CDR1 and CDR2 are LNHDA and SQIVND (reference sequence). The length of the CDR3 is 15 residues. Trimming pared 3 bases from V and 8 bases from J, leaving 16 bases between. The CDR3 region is CASSIGPKGPEKLFF. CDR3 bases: TGTGCCAGTAGTATCGGGCCAAAGGGCCCCGAAAAACTGTTTTTT.

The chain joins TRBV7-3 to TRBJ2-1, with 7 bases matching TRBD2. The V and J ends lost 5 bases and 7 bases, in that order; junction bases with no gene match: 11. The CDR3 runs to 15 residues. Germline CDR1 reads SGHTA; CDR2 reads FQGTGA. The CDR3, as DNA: TGTGCCAGCAGCCCCGTCGCGGCGGGAGTGAATGAGCAGTTCTTC. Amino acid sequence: CASSPVAAGVNEQFF.